This section outlines one T cell receptor beta chain sequence together with its context. CDR1 is SGHAT and CDR2 is FQDESV in the germline V gene (reference sequence). V lost 5 bases, J lost 5 bases, and 6 bases stayed unmatched. This CDR3 contains 15 residues. TCRdb fed the RT-PCR reads into MiXCR, producing one record per CDR3 protein. The sample holds about a million distinct CDR3 sequences; roughly 18% are singletons and the top ten take roughly 6%. The data originate from a study of patients and donors after allogeneic stem cell transplantation. Sequencing was performed on blood, either unsorted or a sorted T cell fraction (not recorded which). The receptor was derived from a human donor who was either an allogeneic HSCT recipient or a stem cell or donor lymphocyte infusion donor (not recorded which). It is not recorded whose cells these are; they may come from a transplant donor. The chain has TRBV11-1 and TRBJ2-3; 11 positions agree with TRBD2. CDR3 in DNA: TGTGCCAGCAGCACGACTAGCGGGGAAGGAGATACGCAGTATTTT. Translating gives CASSTTSGEGDTQYF.